One and the same sample provided the 5 T cell receptor beta chains below, sequenced in a study of cytomegalovirus exposure and HLA in healthy donors. This PCR relied on a set of 60 Vbeta primers and 13 Jbeta primers. Only in-frame clones appear in the TCRdb table, and some are missing; sequencing was by immunoSEQ multiplex PCR. The data contain 90,000 to 150,000 clones, 65% to 85% of them singletons. The source material was PBMCs. The receptors come from a man in his fifties in good health and CMV-seronegative.

As DNA, the CDR3 is TGTGCCAGTAGTATCTATGCGGCAGGGGGCACCACAGATACGCAGTATTTT. Translation: CASSIYAAGGTTDTQYF. V gene TRBV19 combines with J gene TRBJ2-3; 8 bases fit TRBD1. The ends lost 3 bases at V and 2 bases at J; junction bases unmatched: 10. From germline, CDR1 is LNHDA and CDR2 SQIVND (reference sequence). CDR3 length: 17 amino acids.

For this clone: One end of the junction does not line up with germline, which may come from a read error. CDR3 amino acids: CASSQDWERGGDTIYF. For the CDR3, the DNA is TGCGCCAGCAGCCAAGATTGGGAAAGGGGTGGAGACACCATATATTTT. The chain uses TRBV4-3 and TRBJ1-3; a weak D match, TRBD1 (5 bases). The CDR3 runs 16 residues. The germline V gene has CDR1 LGHNA and CDR2 YSLEER.

The chain couples TRBV5-5 to TRBJ2-2, with 7 bases fitting TRBD1. The germline gives CDR1 SGHKS, CDR2 YYEKEE (reference sequence). J lost 3 bases, V lost 3 bases, and 11 bases had no gene match. The CDR3 covers 17 residues. The CDR3 nucleotides read TGTGCCAGCAGCTCATCCCGGGACAGCTATTACACCGGGGAGCTGTTTTTT. Translating gives CASSSSRDSYYTGELFF.

The chain's CDR3 is CATLAAAVHVSYEQYF. CDR3 nucleotide sequence: TGTGCCACCTTGGCGGCCGCTGTCCACGTATCCTACGAGCAGTACTTC. The V call is TRBV6-4, the J call TRBJ2-7, with D unresolved. Germline CDR1 reads MRHNA; CDR2 reads SNTAGT. The CDR3 is 16 amino acids. V lost 10 bases and J lost 1, with 23 bases in between.

Comment on this clone: A read error may account for a junction end that differs from germline. Other nucleotide sequences from this sample produce the same CDR3. The V gene is TRBV28, the J gene TRBJ2-7, with D tentatively TRBD1 (5 bases). Germline V gene data show CDR1 as MDHEN and CDR2 as SYDVKM. The CDR3 is 16 residues long. The CDR3 protein is CASSGAIQARPYEQYF. The CDR3 bases are TGCGCCAGCTCTGGGGCTATTCAGGCGAGACCCTACGAGCAGTACTTC.